What follows is one T cell receptor (beta chain) and its context. This specimen includes other DNA sequences encoding the same CDR3. In the source study's methods: Nucleated cell counts were estimated from reference gene primer amplification. Clones were read by immunoSEQ multiplex PCR, and TCRdb kept only the in-frame ones, dropping some. V and J calls plus clone size are reproduced from that table; the DNA served to infer D and trimming. Altogether 200,000 to 250,000 clones are present, 85% to 90% being singletons, with the ten largest covering about 1.3%. This entry is derived from a study of blood T cell repertoires in COVID-19. Across the whole study: Sample material is recorded as cDNA or gDNA derived from T cells, B-cell-depleted T cells, or PBMCs.

Trimming stripped 3 bases from V and 2 bases from J, with 5 bases between. The CDR3 totals 12 residues. Germline CDR1 reads SEHNR; CDR2 reads FQNEAQ (reference sequence). The chain is built from TRBV7-9 and TRBJ2-7; D uncertain. This clonotype was obtained from a man older than 75 with acute or convalescent COVID-19. Sequencing input: peripheral blood. The CDR3 loop reads CASSLSAYEQYF. The DNA for the CDR3 is TGTGCCAGCAGCTTGTCTGCCTACGAGCAGTACTTC.